The 8 T cell receptor beta chains in this list originate from one sample, sequenced in a study of blood T cells in healthy people across ages. Then a second PCR, running about 7 to 11 cycles, was carried out with a sample-barcoded 5' primer and a J-beta primer mix. MiXCR, run by TCRdb on the 5' RACE reads, gives a single entry per CDR3 protein. Of around 800,000 distinct CDR3 sequences in the sample, 53% were seen once. Sequencing input: blood. Every receptor here comes from an elderly man in good health.

V usage is TRBV7-6 and J usage is TRBJ2-1, with 13 bases identical to TRBD2. V gave up 5 bases and J gave up 4 bases; unmatched junction bases: 14. Looked up from germline, CDR1 is SGHVS and CDR2 is FNYEAQ. The CDR3 consists of 19 residues. The CDR3 coding sequence is TGTGCCAGCAGCAGGCGGCGGACTAGCGGGAGCGAATGGTACAATGAGCAGTTCTTC. Protein sequence: CASSRRRTSGSEWYNEQFF.

This clonotype has only a few counts. V is TRBV7-6 and J is TRBJ2-7; D is perhaps TRBD1 (6 bases). This CDR3 contains 15 residues. Germline assignment: CDR1 SGHVS and CDR2 FNYEAQ. Trimming stripped 3 bases from V and 1 base from J, with 13 bases between. The CDR3 loop is CASSLGRDKSYEQYF. The CDR3 DNA is TGTGCCAGCAGCTTGGGACGGGACAAGTCCTACGAGCAGTACTTC.

This rearrangement joins TRBV9 to TRBJ2-5, with 7 bases lining up with TRBD1. The V gene's germline CDR1 is SGDLS and CDR2 YYNGEE. The CDR3 is 17 residues long. V was pared by 4 bases and J by 5 bases, with 17 bases of the junction left unmatched. CDR3 sequence: CASSPRDSRSFGETQYF. CDR3 coding DNA: TGTGCCAGCAGCCCCCGGGACAGCCGTTCATTTGGGGAGACCCAGTACTTC.

The chain uses TRBV7-2 and TRBJ1-4; D unresolved. The CDR3 totals 16 residues. CDR1 and CDR2 (germline): SGHTA, FQGNSA. The ends were cut back, 2 bases at V and 0 bases at J, with 10 bases in the middle. The CDR3 DNA sequence: TGTGCCAGCAGCTTATTCGCCGCCGCAACTAATGAAAAACTGTTTTTT. It specifies CASSLFAAATNEKLFF.

There are a few counts of this clonotype. The chain employs TRBV29-1 and TRBJ2-2; 9 bases fit TRBD1. Germline V gene lookup returns CDR1 SQVTM and CDR2 ANQGSEA. Germline trimming cut 7 bases from V and 6 bases from J; bases unmatched to any gene: 6. The CDR3 sequence is 13 residues long. The CDR3 protein is CSGGQGNPGELFF. The CDR3 DNA follows: TGCAGCGGGGGACAGGGAAATCCCGGGGAGCTGTTTTTT.

The CDR3 is CASSFLRDRVEKLFF. CDR3 sequence (DNA): TGTGCCAGCAGCTTCCTCCGGGACAGGGTAGAAAAACTGTTTTTT. The chain couples TRBV5-5 to TRBJ1-4; 9 bases map to TRBD1. V lost 2 bases to trimming and J lost 8 bases; unmatched junction nucleotides: 7. Germline CDR1 is SGHKS and CDR2 is YYEKEE (reference sequence). This CDR3 contains 15 residues.

The gene calls are TRBV10-3 and TRBJ1-1; no reliable D call. CDR3 length: 14 residues. Germline V gives CDR1 ENHRY, CDR2 SYGVKD. Trimming shortened V by 7 bases and J by 0 bases, and 12 bases separated the two germline ends. Here the CDR3 reads CAITLDGLNTEAFF. In nucleotides, the CDR3 is TGTGCCATCACCTTAGACGGCCTGAACACTGAAGCTTTCTTT.

The chain links TRBV10-3 to TRBJ1-1; 8 nucleotides match TRBD1. The germline V gene encodes CDR1 ENHRY and CDR2 SYGVKD. The CDR3 is 13 amino acids. J gave up 2 bases and V 5 bases, and 1 base lay outside the gene matches. The CDR3 reads CAISQGANTEAFF. The CDR3 DNA is TGTGCCATCAGTCAGGGGGCCAACACTGAAGCTTTCTTT.